This T cell receptor beta chain was obtained from a study of siplizumab effects on memory and regulatory T cells. Trimming removed 3 bases from V and 8 bases from J, with 16 bases in between. Looked up from germline, CDR1 is KGHSH and CDR2 is LQKENI. This CDR3 is 14 amino acids long. This table comes from immunoSEQ multiplex PCR, and its TCRdb copy is limited to in-frame clones, with some not included. The sample contains more than 85,000 clones, about 92% of which appear only once. The study, taken as a whole, reports: Greater diversity than memory cells seemed evident in naive T cells, which also appeared to be major alloresponse contributors. Assignment of a naive or memory phenotype failed for roughly 80-96% of the proliferating CD4+ or CD8+ clones. Siplizumab led to significantly less abundant alloreactive sequences that could be traced back to unstimulated CD4+ memory cells.

Details on this clone: Its antigen remains unidentified.

This chain uses TRBV18 with TRBJ1-1; D remains ambiguous. Sequenced: CD4+ T cells sorted from blood. The sequence came from a human donor in good health. The CDR3 protein is CASSPPVGSGEAFF. The CDR3 DNA is TGTGCCAGCTCACCCCCTGTGGGATCGGGGGAAGCTTTCTTT.